This T cell receptor beta chain was captured in a study of identical twins. Study-wide results and limits: Where out-of-frame alpha sequences were twin-shared, they showed excess low generation probability.

TCRdb ran MiXCR on the 5' RACE reads and lists one entry per CDR3 protein. The sample includes hundreds of thousands of distinct CDR3 sequences, approximately 9% of them seen just once. To note about this clonotype: Its antigen is currently unknown.

These same records also appear under a second study, on yellow fever vaccine responses in identical twins.

This receptor was identified in a young woman in good health. Sequencing input: PBMCs.

DNA for the CDR3: TGCGCCAGTAGCAGCGGGACAGGGTTAGATCCTTCACCCCTCCACTTT. Its protein is CASSSGTGLDPSPLHF. V usage is TRBV5-1 and J usage is TRBJ1-6, with 9 bases aligning to TRBD1. J was trimmed by 9 bases and V by 8 bases; bases with no gene match: 15. The CDR3 contains 16 residues. Germline V gene sequence: CDR1 SGHRS, CDR2 YFSETQ.